Following are 17 T cell receptor beta chains from one sample sequenced in a study of blood T cell repertoires in COVID-19. Sequenced by immunoSEQ multiplex PCR; TCRdb stores in-frame clones only, minus some. The table has a few hundred thousand clones, 88% seen once. Sequencing was performed on PBMCs or T cells enriched from blood (not recorded which). The receptors stem from a man aged 25-40 years who had recovered from COVID-19.

V and J are TRBV3-1 (or the pseudogene TRBV3-2) and TRBJ1-2; tentative D call: TRBD1 (6 bases). V lost 0 bases and J lost 7, with 12 bases in between. CDR3 length: 14 amino acids. Germline V gene sequence: CDR1 LGHDT, CDR2 YNNKEL (reference sequence). The CDR3 sequence is CASSQDAGAGGYTF. The CDR3 DNA sequence: TGTGCCAGCAGCCAAGATGCAGGGGCGGGTGGCTACACCTTC.

V is TRBV10-3 and J is TRBJ2-3; TRBD2 agrees at 8 bases. The germline gives CDR1 ENHRY, CDR2 SYGVKD. There are 15 residues in the CDR3. After removal of 3 bases from V and 4 bases from J, the junction contained 6 bases not matched to a gene. The CDR3 nucleotides read TGTGCCATCAGTGACGGGGGGGCTGAGGCAGATACGCAGTATTTT. It encodes CAISDGGAEADTQYF.

The chain couples TRBV28 to TRBJ1-5; D uncertain. In germline, CDR1 is MDHEN, CDR2 SYDVKM. The CDR3 spans 16 residues. The V gene lost 2 bases and the J gene lost 1 base, with 12 bases spanning the gap. This CDR3 is CASSLISSPSNQPQHF. For the CDR3, the DNA is TGTGCCAGCAGTTTAATCAGTTCCCCGAGCAATCAGCCCCAGCATTTT.

This sequence joins TRBV18 and TRBJ1-3; the D gene is possibly TRBD1 (6 bases). Looked up from germline, CDR1 is KGHSH and CDR2 is LQKENI. The V end lost 0 bases, the J end lost 2 bases, and 14 bases lay between the germline ends. This CDR3 contains 17 residues. The CDR3 DNA reads TGTGCCAGCTCACCACCCGGACAGAAGGTTACTGGAAACACCATATATTTT. Translated, it gives CASSPPGQKVTGNTIYF.

Comments on this clone: The same CDR3 is also encoded by other DNA sequences in this sample. DNA for the CDR3: TGTGCCAGTAGTAGAGACAGGGAGGGCAATCAGCCCCAGCATTTT. This gives the protein CASSRDREGNQPQHF. V and J are TRBV19 and TRBJ1-5; 7 nucleotides line up with TRBD1. This CDR3 spans 15 amino acids. V lost 4 bases to trimming and J lost 2 bases; unmatched junction nucleotides: 5. In germline, CDR1 is LNHDA, CDR2 SQIVND (reference sequence).

This sequence joins TRBV19 and TRBJ2-1; weak D call: TRBD1 (6 bases). The CDR3 loop spans 17 amino acids. The ends were cut back, 4 bases at V and 0 bases at J, with 16 bases in the middle. Germline CDR1 is LNHDA and CDR2 is SQIVND (reference sequence). The CDR3 DNA reads as TGTGCCAGTAGTAGCAGGGTTGCGGACAGCTCCTACAATGAGCAGTTCTTC. Its protein product is CASSSRVADSSYNEQFF. Combining the CDR3 with reference TRBV19 and TRBJ2-1 gives the whole variable domain DGGITQSPKYLFRKEGQNVTLSCEQNLNHDAMYWYRQDPGQGLRLIYYSQIVNDFQKGDIAEGYSVSREKKESFPLTVTSAQKNPTAFYLCASSSRVADSSYNEQFFGPGTRLTVL.

This rearrangement joins TRBV6-1 to TRBJ1-1; a weak D match, TRBD1 (6 bases). Germline CDR1 reads MNHNS; CDR2 reads SASEGT. The CDR3 covers 15 residues. V gave up 3 bases and J gave up 1 base, with 12 bases separating them. The CDR3 DNA is TGTGCCAGCAGTGAGTACTTGGGACAGAACACTGAAGCTTTCTTT. Translating gives CASSEYLGQNTEAFF.

The chain links TRBV5-8 to TRBJ2-5; D remains ambiguous. The CDR3 contains 15 residues. Per germline, CDR1 SGHTS and CDR2 YDEGEE. The ends were cut back, 1 base at V and 6 bases at J, with 16 bases in the middle. The CDR3 region has the DNA TGTGCCAGCAGCTTGTATCCAGGCTTGGCGAAGACCCAGTACTTC. Its protein product is CASSLYPGLAKTQYF.

CDR3 DNA sequence: TGTGCCAGCAGTTACGCCGCCGGGGGGAAGGGCTACACCTTC. It yields the protein CASSYAAGGKGYTF. V and J are TRBV6-5 and TRBJ1-2; a weak D match, TRBD1 (5 bases). Germline CDR1 and CDR2: MNHEY and SVGAGI. CDR3 size: 14 residues. V was shortened by 2 bases and J by 8 bases, with 15 bases between the two germline ends.

The rearrangement uses TRBV28 and TRBJ2-2; 10 bases align to TRBD1. This CDR3 is built from 15 residues. Trimming took 7 bases from V and 7 from J; bases not matched to a gene: 9. Germline V CDR1 and CDR2: MDHEN, SYDVKM. The chain's CDR3 is CASTLTGGENGELFF. The CDR3 coding sequence is TGTGCCAGCACCCTGACAGGGGGCGAAAACGGGGAGCTGTTTTTT.

This clone was counted a few times. The chain employs TRBV10-3 and TRBJ2-5, with 9 bases fitting TRBD2. V was clipped by 8 bases and J by 4 bases; unmatched bases: 5. CDR1 is ENHRY and CDR2 is SYGVKD in the germline V gene. CDR3 length: 13 amino acids. CDR3 region: CAIGGLAGETQYF. CDR3 coding DNA: TGTGCCATCGGGGGACTAGCAGGAGAGACCCAGTACTTC.

The rearrangement uses TRBV5-4 and TRBJ1-5, with D perhaps matching TRBD1 (5 bases). The CDR3 loop spans 13 amino acids. CDR1 is SGHNT and CDR2 is YYREEE in the germline V gene (reference sequence). The V end lost 4 bases, the J end lost 4 bases, and 9 bases lay between the germline ends. The CDR3 loop is CASSLDRNQPQHF. The CDR3 DNA reads TGTGCCAGCAGCCTAGACAGAAATCAGCCCCAGCATTTT.

The CDR3 coding sequence is TGTGCCACCAGCCGTGGACAGGGGAAAGGAGAGACCCAGTACTTC. It encodes CATSRGQGKGETQYF. The chain links TRBV15 to TRBJ2-5; 9 bases line up with TRBD1. The CDR3 runs to 15 residues. Germline CDR1 and CDR2: LNHNV and YYDKDF (reference sequence). J was trimmed by 4 bases and V by 5 bases; bases with no gene match: 8.

The chain recombines TRBV11-2 with TRBJ1-1; D gene unclear. Trimming removed 3 bases from V and 7 bases from J, with 12 bases in between. This CDR3 region has 13 residues. Per the germline V gene, CDR1 is SGHAT and CDR2 is FQNNGV. CDR3 sequence reads: CASSFLWAIEAFF. As DNA, the CDR3 is TGTGCCAGCAGCTTTTTATGGGCAATTGAAGCTTTCTTT. The variable domain in full, with the rest retrieved from reference TRBV11-2 and TRBJ1-1, is EAGVAQSPRYKIIEKRQSVAFWCNPISGHATLYWYQQILGQGPKLLIQFQNNGVVDDSQLPKDRFSAERLKGVDSTLKIQPAKLEDSAVYLCASSFLWAIEAFFGQGTRLTVV.

The rearrangement uses TRBV20-1 and TRBJ2-7; D is ambiguous. Germline CDR1 and CDR2: DFQATT and SNEGSKA (reference sequence). CDR3 length: 11 residues. V dropped 5 bases and J dropped 2 bases, with 7 bases sitting between them. The CDR3, as DNA: TGCAGTGCTCTTCGAGCCTACGAGCAGTACTTC. This encodes CSALRAYEQYF.

This sequence joins TRBV20-1 and TRBJ2-7, with 9 bases that match TRBD1. The V gene end was trimmed by 6 bases and the J gene end by 10 bases; junction bases not matched to a gene: 7. CDR1 and CDR2 from the germline V gene are DFQATT and SNEGSKA (reference sequence). The CDR3 loop spans 11 amino acids. The CDR3, as DNA: TGCAGTGCACCATACAGGGGGCAACAGTACTTC. Protein: CSAPYRGQQYF.

This chain joins TRBV2 and TRBJ1-1; no clear D gene. Trimming pared 5 bases from V and 7 bases from J, leaving 11 bases between. CDR3 length equals 12 residues. CDR1 is SNHLY and CDR2 is FYNNEI in the germline V gene. CDR3: CASSQQGGEAFF. The DNA for the CDR3 is TGTGCCAGCAGTCAGCAAGGAGGTGAAGCTTTCTTT.